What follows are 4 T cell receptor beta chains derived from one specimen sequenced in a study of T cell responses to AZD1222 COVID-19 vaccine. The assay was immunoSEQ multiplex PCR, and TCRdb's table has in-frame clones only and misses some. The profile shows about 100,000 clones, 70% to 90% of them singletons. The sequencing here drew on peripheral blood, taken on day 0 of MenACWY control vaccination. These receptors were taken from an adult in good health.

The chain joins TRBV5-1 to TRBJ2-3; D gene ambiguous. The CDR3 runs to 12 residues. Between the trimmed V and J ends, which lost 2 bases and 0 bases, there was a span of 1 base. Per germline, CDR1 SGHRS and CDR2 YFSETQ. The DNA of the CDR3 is TGCGCCAGCAGCTTCAGCACAGATACGCAGTATTTT. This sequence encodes CASSFSTDTQYF.

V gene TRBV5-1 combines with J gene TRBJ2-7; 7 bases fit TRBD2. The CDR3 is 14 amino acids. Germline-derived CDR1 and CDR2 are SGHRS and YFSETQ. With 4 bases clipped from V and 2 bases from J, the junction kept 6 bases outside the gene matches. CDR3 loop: CASSGGLGAYEQYF. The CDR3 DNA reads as TGCGCCAGCAGCGGTGGACTAGGAGCCTACGAGCAGTACTTC.

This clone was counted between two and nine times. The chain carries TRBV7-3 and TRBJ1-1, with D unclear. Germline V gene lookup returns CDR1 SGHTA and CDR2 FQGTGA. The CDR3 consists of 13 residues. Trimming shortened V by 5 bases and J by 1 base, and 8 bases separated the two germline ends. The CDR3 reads CASSPAANTEAFF. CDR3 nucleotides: TGTGCCAGCAGCCCAGCGGCGAACACTGAAGCTTTCTTT.

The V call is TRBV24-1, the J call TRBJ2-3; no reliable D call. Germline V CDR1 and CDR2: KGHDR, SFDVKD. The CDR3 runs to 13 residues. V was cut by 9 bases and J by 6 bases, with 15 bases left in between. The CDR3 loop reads CATGRSRWDTQYF. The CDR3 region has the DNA TGTGCCACCGGCCGAAGCCGATGGGATACGCAGTATTTT.